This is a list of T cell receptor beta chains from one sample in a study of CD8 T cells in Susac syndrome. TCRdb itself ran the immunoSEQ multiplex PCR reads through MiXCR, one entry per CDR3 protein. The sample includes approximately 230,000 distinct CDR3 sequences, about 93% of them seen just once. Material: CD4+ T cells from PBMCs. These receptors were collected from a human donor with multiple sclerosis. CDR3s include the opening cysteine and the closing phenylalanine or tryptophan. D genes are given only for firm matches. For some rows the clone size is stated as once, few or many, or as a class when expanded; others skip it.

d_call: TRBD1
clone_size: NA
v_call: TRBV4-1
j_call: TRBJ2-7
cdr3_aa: CASSPLPRGRVHEQYF
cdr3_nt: TGCGCCAGCAGCCCCCTGCCCAGGGGGCGGGTCCACGAGCAGTACTTC

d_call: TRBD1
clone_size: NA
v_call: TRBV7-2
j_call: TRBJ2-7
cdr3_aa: CASSSRPTGVFSYEQYF
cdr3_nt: TGTGCCAGCAGCAGCCGTCCGACAGGGGTTTTTTCCTACGAGCAGTACTTC

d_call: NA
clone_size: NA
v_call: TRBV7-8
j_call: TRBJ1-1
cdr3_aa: CASSFADRGMNTEAFF
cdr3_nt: TGTGCCAGCAGCTTCGCGGACAGAGGGATGAACACTGAAGCTTTCTTT

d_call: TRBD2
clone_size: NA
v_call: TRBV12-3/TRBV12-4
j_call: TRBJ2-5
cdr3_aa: CASSLRRASGSGTQYF
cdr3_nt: TGTGCCAGCAGTTTAAGGAGGGCTAGCGGCTCGGGGACCCAGTACTTC

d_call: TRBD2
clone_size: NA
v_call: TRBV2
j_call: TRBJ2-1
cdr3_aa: CASRGTSGRSNEQFF
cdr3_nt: TGTGCCAGCAGGGGTACTAGCGGGAGGTCCAATGAGCAGTTCTTC

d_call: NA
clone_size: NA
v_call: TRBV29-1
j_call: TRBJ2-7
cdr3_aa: CSVGGYTSEQYF
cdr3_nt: TGCAGCGTTGGCGGATATACGTCCGAGCAGTACTTC

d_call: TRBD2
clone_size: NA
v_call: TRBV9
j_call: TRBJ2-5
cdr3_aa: CASSAGLAGGQETQYF
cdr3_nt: TGTGCCAGCAGCGCTGGACTAGCGGGAGGGCAAGAGACCCAGTACTTC

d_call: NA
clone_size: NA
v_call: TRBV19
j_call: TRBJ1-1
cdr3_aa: CASSFRDTEAFF
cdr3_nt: TGTGCCAGTAGTTTCCGCGACACTGAAGCTTTCTTT

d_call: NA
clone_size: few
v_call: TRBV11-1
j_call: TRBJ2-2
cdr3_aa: CASSLGVDTGELFF
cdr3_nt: TGTGCCAGCAGCTTAGGTGTGGACACCGGGGAGCTGTTTTTT

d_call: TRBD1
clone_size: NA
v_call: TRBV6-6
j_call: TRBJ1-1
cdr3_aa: CASSRAKGQGATEAFF
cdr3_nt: TGTGCCAGCAGTCGCGCTAAAGGACAGGGGGCAACTGAAGCTTTCTTT

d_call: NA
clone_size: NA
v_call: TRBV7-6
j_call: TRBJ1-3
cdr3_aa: CASSLADTDSGNTIYF
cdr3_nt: TGTGCCAGCAGCTTAGCAGACACGGACTCTGGAAACACCATATATTTT

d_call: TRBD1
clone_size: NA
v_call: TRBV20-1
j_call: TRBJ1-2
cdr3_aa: CSARGGDSVYGYTF
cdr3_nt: TGCAGTGCTAGAGGAGGGGACAGCGTGTATGGCTACACCTTC

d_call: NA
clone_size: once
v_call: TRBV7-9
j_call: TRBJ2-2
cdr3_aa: CASSLIPRRAGELFF
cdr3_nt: TGTGCCAGCAGCTTAATACCTCGGCGGGCCGGGGAGCTGTTTTTT

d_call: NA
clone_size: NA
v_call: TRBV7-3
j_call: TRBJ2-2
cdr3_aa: CASSYSTFGGELFF
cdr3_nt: TGTGCCAGCAGCTACTCTACCTTCGGCGGGGAGCTGTTTTTT

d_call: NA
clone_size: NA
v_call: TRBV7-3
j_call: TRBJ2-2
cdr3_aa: CASSLGAIGELFF
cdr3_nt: TGTGCCAGCAGCCTTGGGGCGATCGGGGAGCTGTTTTTT

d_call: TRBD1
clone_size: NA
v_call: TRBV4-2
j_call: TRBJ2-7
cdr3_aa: CASSQDHGTGYYEQYF
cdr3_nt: TGTGCCAGCAGCCAAGATCATGGGACAGGGTACTACGAGCAGTACTTC

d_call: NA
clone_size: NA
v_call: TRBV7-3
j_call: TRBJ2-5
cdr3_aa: CASSLSAVEETQYF
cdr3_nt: TGTGCCAGCAGCTTATCCGCGGTGGAGGAGACCCAGTACTTC

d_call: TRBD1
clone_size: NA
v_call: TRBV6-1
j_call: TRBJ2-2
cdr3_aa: CASSFYTGATGELFF
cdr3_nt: TGTGCCAGCAGTTTTTATACAGGGGCCACCGGGGAGCTGTTTTTT

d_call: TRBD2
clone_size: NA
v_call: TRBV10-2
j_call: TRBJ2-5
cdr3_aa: CAGSSGRGETQYF
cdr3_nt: TGCGCCGGTTCCAGCGGGAGGGGGGAGACCCAGTACTTC

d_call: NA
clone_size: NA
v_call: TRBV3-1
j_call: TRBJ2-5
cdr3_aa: CASSQPGPGGETQYF
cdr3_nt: TGTGCCAGCAGCCAACCGGGCCCCGGGGGAGAGACCCAGTACTTC

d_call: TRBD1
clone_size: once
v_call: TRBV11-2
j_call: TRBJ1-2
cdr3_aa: CASSQAQGTTF
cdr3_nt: TGTGCCAGCAGCCAAGCACAGGGGACCACCTTC

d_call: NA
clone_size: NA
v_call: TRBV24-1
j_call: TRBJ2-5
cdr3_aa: CATSDLRFGGSRTQETQYF
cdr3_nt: TGTGCCACCAGTGATTTGCGCTTCGGGGGCTCTCGGACCCAAGAGACCCAGTACTTC

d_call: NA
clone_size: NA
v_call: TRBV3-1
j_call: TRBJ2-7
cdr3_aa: CASSPTPGPGYEQYF
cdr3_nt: TGTGCCAGCAGCCCCACCCCGGGCCCTGGGTACGAGCAGTACTTC

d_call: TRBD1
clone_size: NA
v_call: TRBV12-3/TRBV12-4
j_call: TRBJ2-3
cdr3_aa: CASRKWGQDDDTQYF
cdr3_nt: TGTGCCAGCCGGAAATGGGGACAGGATGACGATACGCAGTATTTT

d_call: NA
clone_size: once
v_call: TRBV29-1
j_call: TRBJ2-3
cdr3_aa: CSVVPADTQYF
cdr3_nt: TGCAGCGTTGTTCCGGCAGATACGCAGTATTTT

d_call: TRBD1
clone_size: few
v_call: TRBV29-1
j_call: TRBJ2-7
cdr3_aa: CSGRQGKEQYF
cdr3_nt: TGCAGCGGCCGACAGGGGAAAGAGCAGTACTTC

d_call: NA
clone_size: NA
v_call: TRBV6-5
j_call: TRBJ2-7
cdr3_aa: CASSASDRAYEQYF
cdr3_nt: TGTGCCAGCAGTGCCTCCGACAGAGCCTACGAGCAGTACTTC

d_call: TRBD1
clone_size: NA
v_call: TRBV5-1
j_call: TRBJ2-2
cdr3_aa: CASSPLDRATGELFF
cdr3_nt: TGCGCCAGCAGCCCCTTAGACAGGGCCACCGGGGAGCTGTTTTTT

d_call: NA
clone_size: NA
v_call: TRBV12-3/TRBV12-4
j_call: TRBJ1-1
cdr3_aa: CASSLFQGNTEAFF
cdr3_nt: TGTGCCAGCAGTTTATTCCAGGGGAACACTGAAGCTTTCTTT

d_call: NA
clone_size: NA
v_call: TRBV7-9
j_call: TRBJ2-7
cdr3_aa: CASSLQVQGALYF
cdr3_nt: TGTGCCAGCAGCTTACAAGTTCAGGGTGCGCTGTACTTC

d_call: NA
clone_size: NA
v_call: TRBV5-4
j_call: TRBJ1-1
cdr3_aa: CASTHAQNMNTEAFF
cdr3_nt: TGTGCCAGCACGCATGCCCAGAACATGAACACTGAAGCTTTCTTT

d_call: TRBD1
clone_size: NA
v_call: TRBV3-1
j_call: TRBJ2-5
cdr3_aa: CASSQLTGTETQYF
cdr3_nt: TGTGCCAGCAGCCAACTGACAGGGACCGAGACCCAGTACTTC

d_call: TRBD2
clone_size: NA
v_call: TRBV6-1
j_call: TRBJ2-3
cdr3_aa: CASSAFAGGTDTQYF
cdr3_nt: TGTGCCAGCAGTGCATTTGCGGGAGGCACAGATACGCAGTATTTT

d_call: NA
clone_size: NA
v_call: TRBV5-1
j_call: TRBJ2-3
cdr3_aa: CASSLGSFSTDTQYF
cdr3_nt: TGCGCCAGCAGCTTGGGCTCGTTTAGCACAGATACGCAGTATTTT

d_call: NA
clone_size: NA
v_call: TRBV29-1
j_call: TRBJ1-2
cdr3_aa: CSVKPPWSNGYTF
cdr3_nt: TGCAGCGTGAAACCTCCATGGTCGAACGGCTACACCTTC

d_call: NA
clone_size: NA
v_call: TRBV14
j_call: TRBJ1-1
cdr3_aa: CASSHTISIVPEAFF
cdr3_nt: TGTGCCAGCAGCCACACAATCTCAATTGTCCCTGAAGCTTTCTTT

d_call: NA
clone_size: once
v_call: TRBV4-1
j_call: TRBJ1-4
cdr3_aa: CASSQLPGPNEKLFF
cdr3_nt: TGCGCCAGCAGCCAACTCCCGGGCCCTAATGAAAAACTGTTTTTT

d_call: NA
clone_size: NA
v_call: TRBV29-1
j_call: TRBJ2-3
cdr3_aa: CSAGVAVTDTQYF
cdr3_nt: TGCAGCGCCGGGGTTGCAGTCACAGATACGCAGTATTTT

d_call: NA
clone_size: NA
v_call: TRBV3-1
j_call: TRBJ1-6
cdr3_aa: CASSQDSAWSLHF
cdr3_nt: TGTGCCAGCAGCCAAGATAGCGCGTGGTCCCTCCACTTT

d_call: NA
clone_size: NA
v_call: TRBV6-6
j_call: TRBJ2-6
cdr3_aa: CASSSARGAGANVLTF
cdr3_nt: TGTGCCAGCAGTTCAGCCCGGGGTGCTGGGGCCAACGTCCTGACTTTC

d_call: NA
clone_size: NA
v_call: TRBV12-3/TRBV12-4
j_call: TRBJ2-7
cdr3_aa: CASGLSGSGLEQYF
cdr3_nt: TGTGCCAGCGGTTTGTCCGGATCAGGGCTCGAGCAGTACTTC

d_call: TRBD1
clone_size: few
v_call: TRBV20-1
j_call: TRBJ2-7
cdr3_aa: CSARDGTGAYEQYF
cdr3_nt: TGCAGTGCTAGGGATGGGACAGGAGCCTACGAGCAGTACTTC

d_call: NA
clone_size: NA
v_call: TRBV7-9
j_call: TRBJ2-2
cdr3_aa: CASSRPGGRTGELFF
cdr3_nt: TGTGCCAGCAGCCGTCCTGGGGGGCGGACCGGGGAGCTGTTTTTT

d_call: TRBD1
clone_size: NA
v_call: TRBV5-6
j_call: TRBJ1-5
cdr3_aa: CASSFRQGQGSNQPQHF
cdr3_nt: TGTGCCAGCAGCTTCCGACAGGGTCAGGGGAGCAATCAGCCCCAGCATTTT

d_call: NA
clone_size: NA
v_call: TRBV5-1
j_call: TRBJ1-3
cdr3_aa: CASSFDDGNTIYF
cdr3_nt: TGCGCCAGCAGCTTCGACGATGGAAACACCATATATTTT

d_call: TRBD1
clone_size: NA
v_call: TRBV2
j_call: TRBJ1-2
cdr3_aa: CASSSPTGTVYGYTF
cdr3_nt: TGTGCCAGCAGTAGTCCCACCGGGACAGTCTATGGCTACACCTTC

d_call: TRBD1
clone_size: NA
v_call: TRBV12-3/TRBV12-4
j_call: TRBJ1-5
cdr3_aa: CASMSTGGNQPQHF
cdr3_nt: TGTGCCAGCATGTCAACAGGGGGCAATCAGCCCCAGCATTTT

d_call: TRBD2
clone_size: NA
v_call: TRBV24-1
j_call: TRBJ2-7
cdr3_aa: CATSAVGGALHEQYF
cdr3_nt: TGTGCCACCAGTGCCGTCGGGGGGGCCCTCCACGAGCAGTACTTC

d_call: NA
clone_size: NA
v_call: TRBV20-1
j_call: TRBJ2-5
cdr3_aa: CSARVAAGQETQYF
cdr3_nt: TGCAGTGCTAGAGTAGCGGCAGGACAAGAGACCCAGTACTTC

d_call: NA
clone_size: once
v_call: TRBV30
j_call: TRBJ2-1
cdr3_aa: CAGESYNEQFF
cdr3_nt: TGTGCCGGGGAATCCTACAATGAGCAGTTCTTC

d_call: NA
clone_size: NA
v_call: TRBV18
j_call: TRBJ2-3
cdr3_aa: CASSPLDDTQYF
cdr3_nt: TGTGCCAGCTCACCTTTGGACGATACGCAGTATTTT

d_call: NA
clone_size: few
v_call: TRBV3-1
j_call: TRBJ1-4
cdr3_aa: CASSQDRGNEKLFF
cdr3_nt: TGTGCCAGCAGCCAAGACAGGGGTAATGAAAAACTGTTTTTT